These T cell receptor beta chains were read from a single sample in a study of blood T cell repertoires in COVID-19. Produced via immunoSEQ multiplex PCR; TCRdb's table is partial and in-frame only. Among 85,000 to 100,000 clones listed, over 60% were seen once. Sequenced material: peripheral blood. These receptors were taken from a man aged 45 to 65 who had recovered from COVID-19. Each CDR3 is given with its conserved first and last residue. The order of the fields is clone size, V gene, J gene, D gene, CDR3 protein, CDR3 DNA. The D gene is left open where the match is weak. The size entry is marked missing in some rows and otherwise reads once, few, many or a size class.

size: -
V: TRBV10-1
J: TRBJ2-3
D: -
CDR3: CASSAGVEDTQYF
DNA: TGCGCCAGCAGTGCAGGGGTCGAAGATACGCAGTATTTT

size: -
V: TRBV7-2
J: TRBJ2-1
D: TRBD1
CDR3: CASSPRRDRGIYEQFF
DNA: TGTGCCAGCAGCCCACGCCGGGACAGGGGGATCTATGAGCAGTTCTTC

size: once
V: TRBV10-1
J: TRBJ2-1
D: -
CDR3: CASSESRAGDDEQFF
DNA: TGCGCCAGCAGTGAGTCGAGGGCAGGGGACGATGAGCAGTTCTTC

size: -
V: TRBV7-2
J: TRBJ2-1
D: TRBD2
CDR3: CASSFSGGPSYNEQFF
DNA: TGTGCCAGCAGCTTTAGCGGGGGTCCCTCCTACAATGAGCAGTTCTTC

size: -
V: TRBV28
J: TRBJ2-5
D: TRBD2
CDR3: CASRLTSDQETQYF
DNA: TGTGCCAGCAGGCTAACTAGCGACCAAGAGACCCAGTACTTC

size: -
V: TRBV20-1
J: TRBJ2-3
D: TRBD1
CDR3: CSAGTADTQYF
DNA: TGCAGTGCCGGGACAGCAGATACGCAGTATTTT

size: once
V: TRBV15
J: TRBJ1-4
D: -
CDR3: CATSRDMTEKKLFF
DNA: TGTGCCACCAGCAGAGATATGACAGAGAAAAAACTATTTTTT

size: -
V: TRBV7-2
J: TRBJ2-3
D: -
CDR3: CASSSRGKPGGTQYF
DNA: TGTGCCAGCAGTTCAAGGGGAAAGCCGGGGGGCACGCAGTATTTT

size: -
V: TRBV6-5
J: TRBJ2-3
D: -
CDR3: CATGSGSTQYF
DNA: TGTGCCACCGGATCGGGGTCTACGCAGTATTTT

size: -
V: TRBV3-1/TRBV3-2
J: TRBJ2-1
D: TRBD2
CDR3: CASSQRTSGGASEQFF
DNA: TGTGCCAGCAGCCAACGGACTAGCGGGGGGGCCAGTGAGCAGTTCTTC

size: few
V: TRBV5-8
J: TRBJ2-7
D: TRBD2
CDR3: CASSGTSGAWHF
DNA: TGTGCCAGCTCCGGGACTAGCGGGGCCTGGCACTTC

size: -
V: TRBV7-3
J: TRBJ2-3
D: -
CDR3: CASSLEADTQYF
DNA: TGTGCCAGCAGCCTAGAGGCAGATACGCAGTATTTT

size: -
V: TRBV14
J: TRBJ1-2
D: -
CDR3: CASSPVGPNYGYTF
DNA: TGTGCCAGCAGCCCCGTTGGGCCTAACTATGGCTACACCTTC

size: -
V: TRBV11-3
J: TRBJ2-5
D: TRBD2
CDR3: CASSLGRREDEETQYF
DNA: TGTGCCAGCAGCTTAGGCCGGCGGGAGGACGAAGAGACCCAGTACTTC

size: -
V: TRBV30
J: TRBJ1-1
D: TRBD1
CDR3: CATRTGTTEAFF
DNA: TGTGCCACAAGGACAGGGACGACTGAAGCTTTCTTT

size: once
V: TRBV5-1
J: TRBJ1-1
D: -
CDR3: CASSLFDRLNTEAFF
DNA: TGCGCCAGCAGCTTATTCGACAGGTTGAACACTGAAGCTTTCTTT

size: -
V: TRBV5-1
J: TRBJ2-3
D: TRBD2
CDR3: CASSLGSSGSTDTQYF
DNA: TGCGCCAGCAGCTTGGGGTCTAGCGGGAGCACAGATACGCAGTATTTT

size: -
V: TRBV5-1
J: TRBJ2-1
D: TRBD2
CDR3: CASSLGVTSGTVEQFF
DNA: TGCGCCAGCAGCTTGGGGGTGACTAGCGGGACGGTTGAGCAGTTCTTC

size: -
V: TRBV29-1
J: TRBJ2-5
D: TRBD1
CDR3: CSVDRGRETQYF
DNA: TGCAGCGTGGACAGGGGGCGAGAGACCCAGTACTTC

size: few
V: TRBV6-5
J: TRBJ1-2
D: TRBD1
CDR3: CASSYDGTAGGYTF
DNA: TGTGCCAGCAGTTACGATGGGACAGCCGGGGGCTACACCTTC

size: -
V: TRBV6-5
J: TRBJ1-5
D: -
CDR3: CASTNYRDQPQHF
DNA: TGTGCCAGCACTAATTACAGGGATCAGCCCCAGCATTTT

size: -
V: TRBV3-1/TRBV3-2
J: TRBJ1-1
D: -
CDR3: CASSPRVQILNTEAFF
DNA: TGTGCCAGCAGCCCGAGGGTCCAGATTCTGAACACTGAAGCTTTCTTT

size: -
V: TRBV7-9
J: TRBJ2-1
D: TRBD2
CDR3: CASSHTSGRKDEQFF
DNA: TGTGCCAGCAGCCACACTAGCGGGAGAAAGGATGAGCAGTTCTTC

size: -
V: TRBV7-3
J: TRBJ1-3
D: -
CDR3: CASSAWAGDGNTIYF
DNA: TGTGCCAGCAGCGCATGGGCCGGGGATGGAAACACCATATATTTT

size: -
V: TRBV7-2
J: TRBJ2-1
D: TRBD1
CDR3: CASSLGPGGNEQFF
DNA: TGTGCCAGCAGCTTAGGTCCAGGGGGCAATGAGCAGTTCTTC

size: -
V: TRBV18
J: TRBJ2-1
D: -
CDR3: CASSPGLRSSYNEQFF
DNA: TGTGCCAGCTCACCCGGGTTACGGAGCTCCTACAATGAGCAGTTCTTC

size: -
V: TRBV15
J: TRBJ1-2
D: TRBD1
CDR3: CATSRRDSYGYTF
DNA: TGTGCCACCAGCCGGAGGGACAGCTATGGCTACACCTTC

size: -
V: TRBV18
J: TRBJ1-1
D: -
CDR3: CASSPPLFTEAFF
DNA: TGTGCCAGCTCACCACCACTCTTCACTGAAGCTTTCTTT

size: -
V: TRBV6-5
J: TRBJ1-4
D: -
CDR3: CASLGGRVGEKLFF
DNA: TGTGCCAGCCTGGGGGGGAGGGTTGGTGAAAAACTGTTTTTT

size: -
V: TRBV27
J: TRBJ1-2
D: TRBD1
CDR3: CASSFAGQGANGYTF
DNA: TGTGCCAGCAGTTTTGCAGGACAGGGGGCGAATGGCTACACCTTC

size: -
V: TRBV3-1/TRBV3-2
J: TRBJ1-6
D: TRBD1
CDR3: CASSPGQGGNSPLHF
DNA: TGTGCCAGCAGCCCGGGACAGGGCGGTAATTCACCCCTCCACTTT

size: -
V: TRBV6-4
J: TRBJ1-5
D: -
CDR3: CASSVHSNQPQHF
DNA: TGTGCCAGCAGTGTTCATAGCAATCAGCCCCAGCATTTT

size: -
V: TRBV5-1
J: TRBJ1-5
D: TRBD1
CDR3: CASSLDRGSNQPQHF
DNA: TGCGCCAGCAGCTTGGACAGGGGGAGCAATCAGCCCCAGCATTTT

size: -
V: TRBV6-5
J: TRBJ2-7
D: -
CDR3: CASIASSYEQYF
DNA: TGTGCCAGCATAGCCAGCTCCTACGAGCAGTACTTC

size: few
V: TRBV10-1
J: TRBJ2-1
D: TRBD2
CDR3: CASSESAGGPNEQFF
DNA: TGCGCCAGCAGTGAGTCGGCGGGGGGGCCCAATGAGCAGTTCTTC

size: many
V: TRBV6-1
J: TRBJ2-3
D: -
CDR3: CASSEDIAEADTQYF
DNA: TGTGCCAGCAGTGAAGATATAGCGGAGGCAGATACGCAGTATTTT

size: many
V: TRBV5-4
J: TRBJ2-2
D: TRBD2
CDR3: CASSLAAGGNGGELFF
DNA: TGTGCCAGCAGCTTGGCGGCGGGGGGTAACGGCGGGGAGCTGTTTTTT

size: once
V: TRBV2
J: TRBJ2-2
D: TRBD2
CDR3: CASKARAGEITGELFF
DNA: TGTGCCAGCAAGGCGCGAGCGGGGGAGATCACCGGGGAGCTGTTTTTT

size: -
V: TRBV2
J: TRBJ1-2
D: -
CDR3: CASSMTQGNGYTF
DNA: TGTGCCAGCAGTATGACTCAGGGGAATGGCTACACCTTC

size: few
V: TRBV4-2
J: TRBJ2-2
D: TRBD2
CDR3: CASSPGTSGSPGELFF
DNA: TGTGCCAGCAGCCCCGGGACTAGCGGGAGCCCCGGGGAGCTGTTTTTT

size: -
V: TRBV5-1
J: TRBJ2-7
D: TRBD1
CDR3: CASRVDQGAYEQYF
DNA: TGCGCCAGCAGAGTCGATCAGGGGGCCTACGAGCAGTACTTC